This TCR beta chain derives from a study of blood T cell repertoires in COVID-19. Assay: immunoSEQ multiplex PCR; the TCRdb copy retains only in-frame clones and omits some. The sample has some 180,000 clones, more than 80% seen once. Adults between roughly 18 and 90 years of age took part from some 25 US areas. The study counted Cohort 3 donors as recovered given two negative PCRs, clearance, or symptom resolution. The sample holds a few counts of this clone. The sample carries other DNA sequences with the same CDR3. The CDR3 is 13 amino acids. V was trimmed by 2 bases and J by 3 bases, leaving 7 bases between them. Looked up from germline, CDR1 is KGHSH and CDR2 is LQKENI.

Source material: PBMCs or T cells enriched from blood (not recorded which). The chain links TRBV18 to TRBJ1-2, with unresolved D. The TCR originated in a man in his forties who had recovered from COVID-19. The CDR3 is CASSPSRDYGYTF. The CDR3 DNA reads TGTGCCAGCTCACCATCGCGGGACTATGGCTACACCTTC.